This entry lists 11 T cell receptor beta chains sequenced from one sample in a study of CD8 T cells in ankylosing spondylitis. General study results and limits: Blood from ankylosing spondylitis patients appeared to carry a characteristic roughly 8-variant TCR beta motif.

For these receptors, no antigen is known. TCRdb reprocessed the 5' RACE reads via MiXCR and lists one record per CDR3 protein. The sample has over 200,000 distinct CDR3 sequences, around 16% seen once. Sequencing input: blood, either unsorted or a sorted T cell fraction (not recorded which). Source of these receptors: a male donor with ankylosing spondylitis.

The J gene is TRBJ2-7, the V gene TRBV4-3; D remains unclear. This CDR3 is built from 14 residues. The V gene's germline CDR1 is LGHNA and CDR2 YSLEER. With 1 base removed from V and 2 bases from J, the gap between germline ends came to 9 bases. Here the CDR3 reads CASSQVGYPYEQYF. The DNA for the CDR3 is TGCGCCAGCAGCCAAGTCGGGTATCCCTACGAGCAGTACTTC.

In this sample, this clonotype turned up many times. V is TRBV19 and J is TRBJ1-2, with 8 bases aligning to TRBD1. The V gene end was trimmed by 7 bases and the J gene end by 6 bases; junction bases not matched to a gene: 7. Germline V lookup: CDR1 LNHDA, CDR2 SQIVND (reference sequence). The CDR3 is 13 amino acids. In DNA, the CDR3 is TGTGCCAGTACTCCGACAGGGGACGATGGCTACACCTTC. The encoded protein is CASTPTGDDGYTF.

Only a few counts were recorded for this clonotype. The chain carries TRBV10-3 and TRBJ1-1; maybe TRBD1 (5 bases). Germline V gene lookup returns CDR1 ENHRY and CDR2 SYGVKD. V shed 8 bases and J shed 0 bases, with 10 bases lying between them. CDR3 length: 13 amino acids. CDR3 bases: TGTGCCATCGCCGAAGGGGTGAACACTGAAGCTTTCTTT. This encodes CAIAEGVNTEAFF.

There are a few counts of this clonotype. This chain uses TRBV20-1 with TRBJ2-7; no firm D call. V lost 7 bases and J 5 bases, leaving 18 bases between the germline ends. The germline CDR1 and CDR2 sequences are DFQATT and SNEGSKA (reference sequence). The CDR3 is made up of 13 amino acids. The CDR3 reads CSVYKLATDEQYF. The DNA for the CDR3 is TGCAGTGTTTACAAACTGGCCACGGACGAGCAGTACTTC.

This clonotype showed up just a few times. CDR3 sequence reads: CASSYDDTRGQFF. In DNA form, the CDR3 reads TGTGCCAGCAGCTACGACGACACACGTGGGCAGTTCTTC. This chain connects TRBV12-3 or TRBV12-4 to TRBJ2-1; D remains ambiguous. V was shortened by 6 bases and J by 12 bases, with 18 bases between the two germline ends. There are 13 residues in the CDR3.

This clonotype was counted a few times. V gene TRBV27 combines with J gene TRBJ2-7, with 14 bases that match TRBD2. CDR3 length: 16 amino acids. The trim removed 4 bases at V and 5 bases at J, leaving 7 bases unmatched. Germline V gives CDR1 MNHEY, CDR2 SMNVEV (reference sequence). Here the CDR3 reads CASSSGLAGGSDEQYF. The CDR3 DNA reads TGTGCCAGCAGTTCCGGACTAGCGGGGGGTAGCGACGAGCAGTACTTC.

This chain links TRBV7-9 with TRBJ2-5; 9 bases match TRBD1. Per the germline V gene, CDR1 is SEHNR and CDR2 is FQNEAQ (reference sequence). The CDR3 is 15 amino acids. V lost 5 bases, J lost 4 bases, and 8 bases stayed unmatched. CDR3: CASSPGQGSTETQYF. DNA of the CDR3: TGTGCCAGCAGCCCGGGACAGGGTTCGACAGAGACCCAGTACTTC. Combining the CDR3 with reference TRBV7-9 and TRBJ2-5 gives the whole variable domain DTGVSQNPRHKITKRGQNVTFRCDPISEHNRLYWYRQTLGQGPEFLTYFQNEAQLEKSRLLSDRFSAERPKGSFSTLEIQRTEQGDSAMYLCASSPGQGSTETQYFGPGTRLLVL.

The rearrangement uses TRBV6-2 or TRBV6-3 and TRBJ1-5; the D gene is possibly TRBD1 (6 bases). This CDR3 comprises 16 residues. Trimming left V 4 bases short and J 5 bases short, with 18 bases between. The germline V gene has CDR1 MNHEY and CDR2 SVGEGT. CDR3 in amino acids: CASSSRFPGAYQPQHF. The CDR3 DNA reads as TGTGCCAGCAGTTCTCGATTCCCGGGGGCTTATCAGCCCCAGCATTTT.

This clonotype has only a few counts. The chain has TRBV7-8 and TRBJ1-2; weak D call: TRBD1 (5 bases). This CDR3 region has 16 residues. CDR1 and CDR2 (germline): SGHVS, FQNEAQ. Trimming removed 5 bases from V and 1 base from J, with 17 bases in between. CDR3 protein: CASSESWDYHNYGYTF. CDR3 nucleotide sequence: TGTGCCAGCAGCGAAAGTTGGGACTACCATAACTATGGCTACACCTTC.

The chain couples TRBV21-1 to TRBJ2-1; the D segment call TRBD2 is taken from the table without a DNA check. TRBV21-1 is described as a pseudogene. The CDR3 runs 18 residues. DNA of the CDR3: TGTGCCAGCAGCAAAGACAGAGCGGGAGGGCCCCACTACAATGAGCAGTTCTTC. Translation: CASSKDRAGGPHYNEQFF.

A few counts support this clonotype. V gene TRBV25-1 combines with J gene TRBJ2-1; perhaps TRBD1 as D (6 bases). Between the trimmed V and J ends, which lost 4 bases and 7 bases, there was a span of 17 bases. The CDR3 loop spans 15 amino acids. Germline assignment: CDR1 MGHDK and CDR2 SYGVNS. The CDR3 region has the DNA TGTGCCAGCAGTGCACCGGGTTGGCAGGGGAATGAGCAGTTCTTC. Amino acid sequence: CASSAPGWQGNEQFF.